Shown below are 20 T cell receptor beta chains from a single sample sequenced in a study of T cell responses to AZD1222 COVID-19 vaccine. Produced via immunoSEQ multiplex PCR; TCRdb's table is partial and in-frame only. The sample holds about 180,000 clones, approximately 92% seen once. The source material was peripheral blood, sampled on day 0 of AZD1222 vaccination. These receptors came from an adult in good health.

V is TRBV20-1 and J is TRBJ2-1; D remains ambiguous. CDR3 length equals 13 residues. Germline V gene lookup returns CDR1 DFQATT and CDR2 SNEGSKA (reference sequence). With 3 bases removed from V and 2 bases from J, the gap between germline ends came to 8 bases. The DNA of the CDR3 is TGCAGTGCTAGTGACGGAACCTACAATGAGCAGTTCTTC. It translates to CSASDGTYNEQFF.

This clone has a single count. The CDR3 sequence is CASSPDPKGANVLTF. The CDR3 DNA sequence: TGTGCCAGCTCACCAGATCCGAAAGGGGCCAACGTCCTGACTTTC. The V gene is TRBV18, the J gene TRBJ2-6; D unclear. Germline loops: CDR1 KGHSH, CDR2 LQKENI. Trimming shortened V by 2 bases and J by 4 bases, and 9 bases separated the two germline ends. The CDR3 has 15 amino acids.

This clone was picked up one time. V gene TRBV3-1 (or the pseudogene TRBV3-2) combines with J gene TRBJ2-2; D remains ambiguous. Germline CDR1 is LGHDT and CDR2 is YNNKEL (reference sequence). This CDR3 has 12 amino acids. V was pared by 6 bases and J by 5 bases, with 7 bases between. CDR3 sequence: CASRQITGELFF. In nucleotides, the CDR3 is TGTGCCAGCAGACAAATAACCGGGGAGCTGTTTTTT.

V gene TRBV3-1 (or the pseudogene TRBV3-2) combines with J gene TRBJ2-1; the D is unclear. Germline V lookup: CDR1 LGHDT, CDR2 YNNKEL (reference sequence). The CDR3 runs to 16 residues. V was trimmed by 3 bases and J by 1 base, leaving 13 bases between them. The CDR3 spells CASSHLGPKSYNEQFF. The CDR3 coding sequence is TGTGCCAGCAGCCACTTAGGCCCGAAGTCCTACAATGAGCAGTTCTTC.

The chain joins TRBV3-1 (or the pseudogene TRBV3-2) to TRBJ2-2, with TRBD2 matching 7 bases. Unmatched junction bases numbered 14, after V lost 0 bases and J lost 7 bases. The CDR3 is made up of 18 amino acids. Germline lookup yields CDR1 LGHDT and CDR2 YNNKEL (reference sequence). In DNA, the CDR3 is TGTGCCAGCAGCCAAGAGCCAGCGGGGACTACCTTCCTCGGGGAGCTGTTTTTT. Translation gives CASSQEPAGTTFLGELFF.

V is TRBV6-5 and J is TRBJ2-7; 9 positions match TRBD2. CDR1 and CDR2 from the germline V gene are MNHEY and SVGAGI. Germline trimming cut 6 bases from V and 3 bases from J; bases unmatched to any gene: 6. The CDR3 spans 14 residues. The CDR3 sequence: CASSRLAGNYEQYF. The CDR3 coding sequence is TGTGCCAGCAGCCGGCTAGCGGGGAACTACGAGCAGTACTTC.

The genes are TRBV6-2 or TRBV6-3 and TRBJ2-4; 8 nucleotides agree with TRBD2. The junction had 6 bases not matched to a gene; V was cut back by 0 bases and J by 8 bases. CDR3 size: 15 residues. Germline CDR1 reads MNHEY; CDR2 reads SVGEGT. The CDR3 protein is CASSYSPGGRDIQYF. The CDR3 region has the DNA TGTGCCAGCAGTTACTCTCCGGGGGGGCGGGACATTCAGTACTTC.

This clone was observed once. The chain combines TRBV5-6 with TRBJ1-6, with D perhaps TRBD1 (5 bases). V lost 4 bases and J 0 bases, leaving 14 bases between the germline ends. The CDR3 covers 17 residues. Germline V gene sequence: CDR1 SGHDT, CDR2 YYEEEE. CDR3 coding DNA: TGTGCCAGCAGCCCGGGGACGGCTGGCTCCTATAATTCACCCCTCCACTTT. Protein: CASSPGTAGSYNSPLHF. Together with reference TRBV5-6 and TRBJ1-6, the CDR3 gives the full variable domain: DAGVTQSPTHLIKTRGQQVTLRCSPKSGHDTVSWYQQALGQGPQFIFQYYEEEERQRGNFPDRFSGHQFPNYSSELNVNALLLGDSALYLCASSPGTAGSYNSPLHFGNGTRLTVT.

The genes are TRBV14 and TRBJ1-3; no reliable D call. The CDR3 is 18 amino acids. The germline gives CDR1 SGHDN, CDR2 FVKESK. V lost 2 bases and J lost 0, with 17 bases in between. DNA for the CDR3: TGTGCCAGCAGCCAAATGTCCCCGAGGGAATACTCTGGAAACACCATATATTTT. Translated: CASSQMSPREYSGNTIYF.

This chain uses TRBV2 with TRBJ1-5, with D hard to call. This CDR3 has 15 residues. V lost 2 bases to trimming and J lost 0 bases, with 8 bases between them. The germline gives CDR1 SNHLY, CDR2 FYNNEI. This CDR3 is CASSEYAYSNQPQHF. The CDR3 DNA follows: TGTGCCAGCAGTGAATATGCTTATAGCAATCAGCCCCAGCATTTT.

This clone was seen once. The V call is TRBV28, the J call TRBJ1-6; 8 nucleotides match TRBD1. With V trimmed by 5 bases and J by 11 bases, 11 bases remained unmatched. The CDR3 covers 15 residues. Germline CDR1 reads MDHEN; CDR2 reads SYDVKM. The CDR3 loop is CASSTRDRLDTPLHF. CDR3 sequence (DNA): TGTGCCAGCAGTACCCGGGACAGGCTGGATACACCCCTCCACTTT.

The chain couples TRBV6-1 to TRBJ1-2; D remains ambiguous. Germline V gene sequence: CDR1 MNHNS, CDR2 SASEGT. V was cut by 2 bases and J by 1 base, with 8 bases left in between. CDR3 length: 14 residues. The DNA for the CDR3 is TGTGCCAGCAGTGAACAGGAGAATAACTATGGCTACACCTTC. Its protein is CASSEQENNYGYTF.

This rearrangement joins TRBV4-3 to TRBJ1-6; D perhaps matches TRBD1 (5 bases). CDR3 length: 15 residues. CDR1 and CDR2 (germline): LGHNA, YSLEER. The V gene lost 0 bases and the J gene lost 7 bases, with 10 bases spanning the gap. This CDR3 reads CASSQDTEGNSPLHF. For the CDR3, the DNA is TGCGCCAGCAGCCAAGATACTGAGGGGAATTCACCCCTCCACTTT.

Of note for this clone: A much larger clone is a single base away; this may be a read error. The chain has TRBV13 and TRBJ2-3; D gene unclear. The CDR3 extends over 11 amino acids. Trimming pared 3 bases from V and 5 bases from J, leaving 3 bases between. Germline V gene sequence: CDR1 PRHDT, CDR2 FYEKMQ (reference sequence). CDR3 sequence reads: CASSLRDTQYF. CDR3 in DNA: TGTGCCAGCAGCTTGCGAGATACGCAGTATTTT.

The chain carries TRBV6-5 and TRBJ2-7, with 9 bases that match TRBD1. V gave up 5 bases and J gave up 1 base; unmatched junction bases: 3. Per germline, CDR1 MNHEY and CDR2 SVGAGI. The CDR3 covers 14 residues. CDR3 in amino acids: CASSRQGGSYEQYF. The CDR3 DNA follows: TGTGCCAGCAGTAGACAGGGGGGTTCCTACGAGCAGTACTTC.

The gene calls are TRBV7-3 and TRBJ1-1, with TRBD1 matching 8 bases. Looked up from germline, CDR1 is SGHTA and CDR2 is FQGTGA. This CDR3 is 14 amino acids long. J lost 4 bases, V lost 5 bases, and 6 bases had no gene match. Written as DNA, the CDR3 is TGTGCCAGCAGCAAGGGACAGGTGGGCACTGAAGCTTTCTTT. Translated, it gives CASSKGQVGTEAFF.

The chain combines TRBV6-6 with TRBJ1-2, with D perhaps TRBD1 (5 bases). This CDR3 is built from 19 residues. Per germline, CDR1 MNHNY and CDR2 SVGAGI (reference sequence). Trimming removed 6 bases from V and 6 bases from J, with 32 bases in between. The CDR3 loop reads CASSRTPDSVLPLRDGYTF. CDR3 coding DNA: TGTGCCAGCAGCCGAACACCAGACAGCGTACTTCCCCTCAGGGATGGCTACACCTTC.

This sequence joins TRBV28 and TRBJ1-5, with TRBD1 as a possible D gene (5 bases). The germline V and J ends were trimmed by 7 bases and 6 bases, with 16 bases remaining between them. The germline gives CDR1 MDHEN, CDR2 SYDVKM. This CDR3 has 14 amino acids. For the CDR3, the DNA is TGTGCCAGCACCCTAGAGGGGCTCCGTCAGCCCCAGCATTTT. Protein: CASTLEGLRQPQHF.

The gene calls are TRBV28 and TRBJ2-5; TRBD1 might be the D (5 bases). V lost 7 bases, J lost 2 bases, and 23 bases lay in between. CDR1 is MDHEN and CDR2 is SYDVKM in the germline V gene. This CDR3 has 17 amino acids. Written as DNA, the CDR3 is TGTGCCAGCAAAAAATGGATTGGGGAAGGGGCACAAGAGACCCAGTACTTC. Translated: CASKKWIGEGAQETQYF.

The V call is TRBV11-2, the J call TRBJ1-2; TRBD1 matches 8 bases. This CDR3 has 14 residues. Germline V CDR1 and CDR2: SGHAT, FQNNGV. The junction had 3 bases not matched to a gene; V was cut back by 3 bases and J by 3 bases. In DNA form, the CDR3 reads TGTGCCAGCAGCTTCTCAGGGGGCGACTATGGCTACACCTTC. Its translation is CASSFSGGDYGYTF.